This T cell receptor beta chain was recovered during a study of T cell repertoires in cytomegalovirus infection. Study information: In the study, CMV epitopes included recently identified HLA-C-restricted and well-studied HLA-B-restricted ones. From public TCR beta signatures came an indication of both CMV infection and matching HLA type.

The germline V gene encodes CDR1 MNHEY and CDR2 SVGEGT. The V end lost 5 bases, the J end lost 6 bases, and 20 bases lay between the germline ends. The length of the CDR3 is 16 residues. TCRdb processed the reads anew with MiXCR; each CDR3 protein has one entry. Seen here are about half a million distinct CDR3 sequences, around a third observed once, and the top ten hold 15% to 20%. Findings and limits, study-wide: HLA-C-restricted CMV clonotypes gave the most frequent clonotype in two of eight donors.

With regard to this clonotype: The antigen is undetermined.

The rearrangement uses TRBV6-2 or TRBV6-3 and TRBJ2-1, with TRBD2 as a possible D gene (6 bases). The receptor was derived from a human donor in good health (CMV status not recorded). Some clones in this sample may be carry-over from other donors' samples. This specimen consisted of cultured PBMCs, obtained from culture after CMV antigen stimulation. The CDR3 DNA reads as TGTGCCAGCAGTACGCGCCCCGGAGGGCCTGTCAATGAGCAGTTCTTC. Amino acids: CASSTRPGGPVNEQFF.